One and the same sample provided the 25 T cell receptor beta chains below, sequenced in a study of regulatory and conventional T cells in RAG deficiency. The table came from immunoSEQ multiplex PCR; TCRdb's copy has only in-frame clones and leaves some out. The sample contains roughly 32,000 clones, approximately 90% of which appear only once. The data also belong to a second study, concerning regulatory T cells. That source notes: The PCR used 52 TRBV and 13 TRBJ primers.

Sequenced input: CD8+ T cells sorted from blood. The receptor set was obtained from a human donor in good health.

This clone appeared a single time. V is TRBV25-1 and J is TRBJ1-2; unclear D gene. This CDR3 spans 15 amino acids. Per the germline V gene, CDR1 is MGHDK and CDR2 is SYGVNS. V lost 6 bases, J lost 5 bases, and 19 bases lay in between. CDR3 nucleotides: TGTGCCAGCAGCGGGATATACATTCGGGCGTATGGCTACACCTTC. This translates into CASSGIYIRAYGYTF.

V is TRBV5-1 and J is TRBJ2-7; 7 nucleotides align to TRBD1. Germline V CDR1 and CDR2: SGHRS, YFSETQ. The CDR3 consists of 13 residues. Unmatched junction bases numbered 7, after V lost 7 bases and J lost 3 bases. The CDR3 sequence: CASSLGGDYEQYF. The CDR3 region has the DNA TGCGCCAGCTCATTAGGGGGCGACTACGAGCAGTACTTC. Drawing the rest from reference TRBV5-1 and TRBJ2-7, the complete variable domain is KAGVTQTPRYLIKTRGQQVTLSCSPISGHRSVSWYQQTPGQGLQFLFEYFSETQRNKGNFPGRFSGRQFSNSRSEMNVSTLELGDSALYLCASSLGGDYEQYFGPGTRLTVT.

CDR3 sequence (DNA): TGCAGCGCTCGGGACTGGAGGTTAACGGAGCAGTTCTTC. Its translation: CSARDWRLTEQFF. This chain links TRBV29-1 with TRBJ2-1; TRBD2 might be the D (6 bases). The germline V gene has CDR1 SQVTM and CDR2 ANQGSEA. There are 13 residues in the CDR3. V lost 7 bases and J lost 10, with 20 bases in between.

CDR3 loop: CASSPQGADDTEAFF. DNA of the CDR3: TGTGCCAGCAGCCCTCAGGGGGCGGATGACACTGAAGCTTTCTTT. The chain is built from TRBV9 and TRBJ1-1; 8 nucleotides line up with TRBD1. The CDR3 loop spans 15 amino acids. V was clipped by 4 bases and J by 3 bases; unmatched bases: 8. CDR1 and CDR2 from the germline V gene are SGDLS and YYNGEE.

The chain carries TRBV7-8 and TRBJ1-2; maybe TRBD1 (5 bases). This CDR3 is 18 amino acids long. The germline CDR1 and CDR2 sequences are SGHVS and FQNEAQ. Trimming pared 3 bases from V and 0 bases from J, leaving 20 bases between. The CDR3 loop is CASSLQTTVTGANYGYTF. DNA for the CDR3: TGTGCCAGCAGCTTGCAGACGACAGTTACGGGGGCTAACTATGGCTACACCTTC. The full variable domain, rest sourced from reference TRBV7-8 and TRBJ1-2, is GAGVSQSPRYKVAKRGQDVALRCDPISGHVSLFWYQQALGQGPEFLTYFQNEAQLDKSGLPSDRFFAERPEGSVSTLKIQRTQQEDSAVYLCASSLQTTVTGANYGYTFGSGTRLTVV.

V is TRBV5-4 and J is TRBJ1-1, with TRBD1 as a possible D gene (5 bases). Trimming pared 0 bases from V and 2 bases from J, leaving 11 bases between. CDR1 SGHNT and CDR2 YYREEE come from the germline V gene (reference sequence). There are 15 residues in the CDR3. The CDR3 region is CASSLVGEENTEAFF. CDR3 DNA sequence: TGTGCCAGCAGCTTGGTGGGGGAGGAAAACACTGAAGCTTTCTTT. The variable domain in full, completed from reference TRBV5-4 and TRBJ1-1, reads ETGVTQSPTHLIKTRGQQVTLRCSSQSGHNTVSWYQQALGQGPQFIFQYYREEENGRGNFPPRFSGLQFPNYSSELNVNALELDDSALYLCASSLVGEENTEAFFGQGTRLTVV.

This chain connects TRBV6-1 to TRBJ1-3, with D unresolved. The CDR3 has 15 residues. Deletions cut 1 base from V and 8 bases from J, with 15 bases between. Germline CDR1 reads MNHNS; CDR2 reads SASEGT. The CDR3 DNA is TGTGCCAGCAGTGAAGAGTTGCGGAGCCGGGACACCATATATTTT. Translating gives CASSEELRSRDTIYF.

This chain connects TRBV11-2 to TRBJ2-7, with D possibly TRBD2 on 6 matching bases. V gave up 1 base and J gave up 0 bases, with 13 bases separating them. This CDR3 comprises 16 residues. Germline CDR1 SGHAT, CDR2 FQNNGV. The CDR3 is CASSLGASVYSYEQYF. For the CDR3, the DNA is TGTGCCAGCAGCTTAGGGGCTAGCGTTTACTCCTACGAGCAGTACTTC.

This clone appeared once. The chain combines TRBV29-1 with TRBJ1-2; the D is unclear. Germline assignment: CDR1 SQVTM and CDR2 ANQGSEA. The CDR3 is made up of 12 amino acids. Trimming removed 4 bases from V and 4 bases from J, with 10 bases in between. The CDR3 protein is CSVGSEAYGYTF. The DNA of the CDR3 is TGCAGCGTTGGCTCTGAGGCCTATGGCTACACCTTC. Based on the CDR3 plus reference TRBV29-1 and TRBJ1-2, the full variable domain is SAVISQKPSRDICQRGTSLTIQCQVDSQVTMMFWYRQQPGQSLTLIATANQGSEATYESGFVIDKFPISRPNLTFSTLTVSNMSPEDSSIYLCSVGSEAYGYTFGSGTRLTVV.

CDR3 sequence (DNA): TGTGCCAGCAGCTTAGGAGGGGATTACAATGAGCAGTTCTTC. It specifies CASSLGGDYNEQFF. V and J are TRBV7-6 and TRBJ2-1; D might be TRBD1 or TRBD2, each matching 5 bases. The CDR3 consists of 14 residues. V lost 1 base, J lost 4 bases, and 8 bases lay in between. The germline V gene has CDR1 SGHVS and CDR2 FNYEAQ. Combining the CDR3 with reference TRBV7-6 and TRBJ2-1 gives the whole variable domain GAGVSQSPRYKVTKRGQDVALRCDPISGHVSLYWYRQALGQGPEFLTYFNYEAQQDKSGLPNDRFSAERPEGSISTLTIQRTEQRDSAMYRCASSLGGDYNEQFFGPGTRLTVL.

For the CDR3, the DNA is TGTGCCAGCAGCCCGGGGGTTGGGGGATTTGAAGAGACCCAGTACTTC. It is translated as CASSPGVGGFEETQYF. The J gene is TRBJ2-5, the V gene TRBV27; D might be TRBD2 (6 bases). The CDR3 is 16 residues long. In germline, CDR1 is MNHEY, CDR2 SMNVEV (reference sequence). The V and J ends lost 6 bases and 3 bases respectively, with 20 bases between them.

The CDR3 sequence: CASSLGLASSYEQYF. CDR3 DNA sequence: TGCGCCAGCAGCCTTGGGCTAGCAAGCTCCTACGAGCAGTACTTC. The genes are TRBV4-1 and TRBJ2-7, with a weak D call TRBD2 (5 bases). From germline, CDR1 is MGHRA and CDR2 YSYEKL. The CDR3 runs to 15 residues. Trimming took 4 bases from V and 0 from J, leaving 13 bases between them.

V and J are TRBV2 and TRBJ1-4; D gene unclear. The CDR3 is made up of 13 amino acids. Trimming left V 9 bases short and J 4 bases short, with 12 bases between. Germline loops: CDR1 SNHLY, CDR2 FYNNEI. CDR3 sequence reads: CARHGRDNEKLFF. The CDR3, as DNA: TGTGCCAGGCACGGGAGGGATAATGAAAAACTGTTTTTT. The complete variable domain, with remaining parts taken from reference TRBV2 and TRBJ1-4, reads EPEVTQTPSHQVTQMGQEVILRCVPISNHLYFYWYRQILGQKVEFLVSFYNNEISEKSEIFDDQFSVERPDGSNFTLKIRSTKLEDSAMYFCARHGRDNEKLFFGSGTQLSVL.

The chain joins TRBV4-1 to TRBJ1-2; 10 nucleotides align to TRBD1. The CDR3 covers 16 residues. V lost 0 bases, J lost 7 bases, and 8 bases stayed unmatched. Per germline, CDR1 MGHRA and CDR2 YSYEKL. The CDR3 DNA follows: TGCGCCAGCAGCCAAGATTTTGGACAGGGGGTGGGTGGCTACACCTTC. The encoded protein is CASSQDFGQGVGGYTF.

The chain recombines TRBV21-1 with TRBJ1-1; the DNA was not used to check the table's D call, TRBD1. TRBV21-1 is recorded as a pseudogene. There are 18 residues in the CDR3. The CDR3 reads CASNFSPGQRKMNTEAFF. The CDR3 nucleotides are TGTGCCAGCAACTTCAGCCCGGGACAGAGAAAAATGAACACTGAAGCTTTCTTT.

The chain has TRBV6-1 and TRBJ2-2, with D perhaps matching TRBD2 (6 bases). Trimming left V 8 bases short and J 4 bases short, with 17 bases between. This CDR3 has 15 residues. CDR1 is MNHNS and CDR2 is SASEGT in the germline V gene. CDR3 nucleotide sequence: TGTGCCAGCTCTACGGAGGGGTTAAGCACCGGGGAGCTGTTTTTT. Encoded protein: CASSTEGLSTGELFF.

The genes are TRBV27 and TRBJ1-1; TRBD1 aligns across 8 bases. Germline CDR1 is MNHEY and CDR2 is SMNVEV (reference sequence). This CDR3 has 17 amino acids. V dropped 2 bases and J dropped 3; count of bases not matched to a gene: 11. CDR3 nucleotide sequence: TGTGCCAGCAGTTTACGACAGGGGAGCAGGTTGGACACTGAAGCTTTCTTT. As protein: CASSLRQGSRLDTEAFF.

This sequence joins TRBV2 and TRBJ2-7; possibly TRBD2 for D (5 bases). Trimming removed 6 bases from V and 5 bases from J, with 8 bases in between. This CDR3 has 11 amino acids. Germline CDR1 SNHLY, CDR2 FYNNEI. CDR3 sequence: CASSRGDEQYF. CDR3 coding DNA: TGTGCCAGCAGCCGGGGAGACGAGCAGTACTTC.

The V and J genes are TRBV6-6 and TRBJ1-2; D unresolved. The CDR3 loop spans 14 amino acids. Between the trimmed V and J ends, which lost 6 bases and 7 bases, there was a span of 18 bases. The V gene's germline CDR1 is MNHNY and CDR2 SVGAGI (reference sequence). Here the CDR3 DNA reads TGTGCCAGCAGGATGGACTCAAGTTCGTTTGGCTACACCTTC. It is translated as CASRMDSSSFGYTF.

On this clone: This sample also contains other DNA sequences that code for the same CDR3. The chain joins TRBV5-1 to TRBJ2-3; 13 bases line up with TRBD2. In germline, CDR1 is SGHRS, CDR2 YFSETQ. The ends lost 3 bases at V and 6 bases at J; junction bases unmatched: 4. CDR3 size: 15 residues. The CDR3 bases are TGCGCCAGCAGCTCGGGACTAGCGGGATTGGATACGCAGTATTTT. Translating it yields CASSSGLAGLDTQYF.

The chain uses TRBV30 and TRBJ2-3, with a possible D match to TRBD2 (7 bases). The germline CDR1 and CDR2 sequences are GTSNPN and SVGIG (reference sequence). The CDR3 is 15 amino acids. The V end lost 1 base, the J end lost 7 bases, and 18 bases lay between the germline ends. CDR3 protein: CAWSEASGGGYTQYF. The CDR3 DNA reads TGTGCCTGGAGTGAGGCTTCGGGGGGCGGGTATACGCAGTATTTT.

The chain recombines TRBV2 with TRBJ2-5; tentative D call: TRBD1 (5 bases). From germline, CDR1 is SNHLY and CDR2 FYNNEI. The CDR3 totals 13 residues. V gave up 6 bases and J gave up 1 base, with 9 bases separating them. The CDR3 sequence: CASRRQFQETQYF. For the CDR3, the DNA is TGTGCCAGCAGAAGACAGTTCCAAGAGACCCAGTACTTC. The whole variable domain, filled in from reference TRBV2 and TRBJ2-5, reads EPEVTQTPSHQVTQMGQEVILRCVPISNHLYFYWYRQILGQKVEFLVSFYNNEISEKSEIFDDQFSVERPDGSNFTLKIRSTKLEDSAMYFCASRRQFQETQYFGPGTRLLVL.

V and J are TRBV7-8 and TRBJ2-4, with 12 bases that match TRBD1. CDR1 is SGHVS and CDR2 is FQNEAQ in the germline V gene. The J segment lost 8 bases and the V segment lost 2 bases, leaving 4 bases of the junction unmatched. The CDR3 length is 15 residues. Here the CDR3 DNA reads TGTGCCAGCAGCTTACTGGGACAGGGGGCGCACATTCAGTACTTC. Protein product: CASSLLGQGAHIQYF.

The CDR3 DNA reads as TGTGCCAGCAGTCCAGGGAATTCACCCCTCCACTTT. This translates into CASSPGNSPLHF. V usage is TRBV18 and J usage is TRBJ1-6; possibly TRBD1 for D (5 bases). The CDR3 runs 12 residues. Germline V CDR1 and CDR2: KGHSH, LQKENI. Trimming left V 8 bases short and J 7 bases short, with 9 bases between.

By share, this clone ranks as medium-sized. The J gene is TRBJ2-7, the V gene TRBV4-1; no reliable D call. The germline gives CDR1 MGHRA, CDR2 YSYEKL. CDR3 length: 15 amino acids. V was clipped by 3 bases and J by 5 bases, with 17 bases between them. This CDR3 reads CASSQGPRAGDEQYF. Written as DNA, the CDR3 is TGCGCCAGCAGCCAGGGTCCTCGAGCTGGGGACGAGCAGTACTTC.